The rows below give T cell receptor beta chains drawn from one sample of a study of blood T cell repertoires in COVID-19. Sequencing was performed with immunoSEQ multiplex PCR; in TCRdb, only in-frame clones are kept and a portion is missing. The sample holds 90,000 or so clones, around 79% seen once. Sequencing was carried out using peripheral blood. These receptors were collected from a human donor in a cohort sampled during active COVID-19. The CDR3 runs from the conserved cysteine through the conserved F or W. D genes are given only for firm matches. Clone size is shown for a subset of rows, as once, few, many or a class of expanded clone.

NA	TRBV5-1	TRBJ1-1	NA	TGCGCCAGCAGCTTGGATGGAGGGCGGTACACTGAAGCTTTCTTT	CASSLDGGRYTEAFF
TRBD2	TRBV3-1/TRBV3-2	TRBJ2-1	NA	TGTGCCAGCAGCCCGCCTCTAGCGGGAAGTTACAATGAGCAGTTCTTC	CASSPPLAGSYNEQFF
TRBD2	TRBV12-5	TRBJ2-1	NA	TGTGCTAGTGGTTTTAGCGGGGGGTCCAGTGAGCAGTTCTTC	CASGFSGGSSEQFF
TRBD1	TRBV11-2	TRBJ1-5	once	TGTGCCAGCAGCTTAGGAGGGGGCTTGCGCAATCAGCCCCAGCATTTT	CASSLGGGLRNQPQHF
TRBD1	TRBV28	TRBJ1-6	NA	TGTGCCAGCAGGGCACAGGGGCAGGGTTCACCCCTCCACTTT	CASRAQGQGSPLHF
TRBD1	TRBV30	TRBJ1-5	NA	TGTGCCTGGAGTTCCTCAGGGGGCTCCCTGAATCAGCCCCAGCATTTT	CAWSSSGGSLNQPQHF
TRBD2	TRBV27	TRBJ2-2	NA	TGTGCCAGCAGTTTCTCCCCCGGGGGGTTATTTGGGGAGCTGTTTTTT	CASSFSPGGLFGELFF
TRBD1	TRBV7-9	TRBJ1-6	NA	TGTGCCAGCAGCTTCTCCGGACAGGGGGATTATTCACCCCTCCACTTT	CASSFSGQGDYSPLHF
NA	TRBV6-2/TRBV6-3	TRBJ1-1	NA	TGTGCCAGCAGTTACAGTAGTCGCCTAAACACTGAAGCTTTCTTT	CASSYSSRLNTEAFF
NA	TRBV25-1	TRBJ1-5	NA	TGTGCCAGCAGTGAAAGCAGGGTAGATAGCAATCAGCCCCAGCATTTT	CASSESRVDSNQPQHF
TRBD2	TRBV6-6	TRBJ2-1	once	TGTGCCAGCAGTCCCTCACCCCAACTAGCGGGAGTTTTTCAGCCGTTCTTC	CASSPSPQLAGVFQPFF
TRBD1	TRBV5-1	TRBJ2-7	NA	TGCGCCAGCAGCCCAGATGGGACAGGGGGGTTGGTAAGCGAGCAGTACTTC	CASSPDGTGGLVSEQYF
NA	TRBV27	TRBJ2-2	few	TGTGCCACCTCTCCAGAAGACACCGGGGAGCTGTTTTTT	CATSPEDTGELFF
TRBD1	TRBV11-1	TRBJ2-1	NA	TGTGCCAGCAGCCCGCGGACCGGGACAGAGAACAATGAGCAGTTCTTC	CASSPRTGTENNEQFF
TRBD1	TRBV24-1	TRBJ1-5	medium-sized	TGTGCCACCAGTGATTTTGAAGGGGGCGGCAATCAGCCCCAGCATTTT	CATSDFEGGGNQPQHF
NA	TRBV28	TRBJ2-3	NA	TGTGCCAGCAGTTTAGCGGGGCTCCTTGGTTATACGCAGTATTTT	CASSLAGLLGYTQYF
TRBD2	TRBV27	TRBJ2-1	few	TGTGCCAGCAGTTTCTCACGAAAGGCTAGCGGGAACAATGAGCAGTTCTTC	CASSFSRKASGNNEQFF